This passage covers 14 T cell receptor beta chains from one sample sequenced in a study of T cell changes during pregnancy in multiple sclerosis. This table comes from immunoSEQ multiplex PCR, and its TCRdb copy is limited to in-frame clones, with some not included. The profile shows roughly 120,000 clones, 80% to 95% of them singletons. Source: peripheral blood, taken in the third trimester of pregnancy. These receptor sequences come from a female donor with multiple sclerosis, enrolled in a pregnancy study.

In regard to this clone: Other DNA sequences in the same sample also yield this CDR3. The genes are TRBV5-1 and TRBJ1-1; no firm D call. Germline CDR1 SGHRS, CDR2 YFSETQ. Trimming removed 3 bases at V and 0 bases at J, with 6 bases between. This CDR3 has 13 amino acids. The CDR3: CASSSQMNTEAFF. The CDR3 DNA reads TGCGCCAGCAGCTCACAGATGAACACTGAAGCTTTCTTT.

The gene calls are TRBV27 and TRBJ2-1; 15 bases fit TRBD2. V lost 7 bases, J lost 4 bases, and 8 bases stayed unmatched. CDR3 length: 17 residues. Per the germline V gene, CDR1 is MNHEY and CDR2 is SMNVEV (reference sequence). CDR3 bases: TGTGCCAGCACGAGGACTAGCGGGGGGGTATTATACAATGAGCAGTTCTTC. It encodes CASTRTSGGVLYNEQFF.

The chain uses TRBV27 and TRBJ2-1; 7 bases map to TRBD1. V dropped 7 bases and J dropped 7; count of bases not matched to a gene: 16. Germline values: CDR1 MNHEY, CDR2 SMNVEV (reference sequence). The length of the CDR3 is 16 residues. In nucleotides, the CDR3 is TGTGCCAGCACCCACCGCCAGGGGGACATGGGAAATGAGCAGTTCTTC. It translates to CASTHRQGDMGNEQFF.

The chain couples TRBV7-2 to TRBJ2-7; 13 positions match TRBD2. The germline CDR1 and CDR2 sequences are SGHTA and FQGNSA. The ends lost 5 bases at V and 4 bases at J; junction bases unmatched: 14. This CDR3 has 18 residues. CDR3 region: CASSPLGRTSGSAYEQYF. The CDR3 DNA reads as TGTGCCAGCAGCCCATTAGGGCGGACTAGCGGGAGCGCGTACGAGCAGTACTTC.

V gene TRBV28 combines with J gene TRBJ1-3, with 8 bases aligning to TRBD1. CDR1 and CDR2 from the germline V gene are MDHEN and SYDVKM. Unmatched junction bases numbered 15, after V lost 8 bases and J lost 3 bases. The CDR3 runs to 17 residues. CDR3 loop: CASGAQRDRIIGNTIYF. Here the CDR3 DNA reads TGTGCCAGCGGGGCCCAGCGGGACAGGATCATTGGAAACACCATATATTTT. Complete variable domain (other parts from reference TRBV28 and TRBJ1-3): DVKVTQSSRYLVKRTGEKVFLECVQDMDHENMFWYRQDPGLGLRLIYFSYDVKMKEKGDIPEGYSVSREKKERFSLILESASTNQTSMYLCASGAQRDRIIGNTIYFGEGSWLTVV.

The V call is TRBV6-5, the J call TRBJ1-1; 9 positions match TRBD1. The germline gives CDR1 MNHEY, CDR2 SVGAGI. Germline trimming cut 4 bases from V and 5 bases from J; bases unmatched to any gene: 8. CDR3 size: 15 residues. In DNA, the CDR3 is TGTGCCAGCAGTTCCCGACAGGGGGAAAGAACTGAAGCTTTCTTT. Amino acids: CASSSRQGERTEAFF.

J is TRBJ1-5 and V is TRBV6-1; no definite D call. Per germline, CDR1 MNHNS and CDR2 SASEGT. With 4 bases removed from V and 4 bases from J, the gap between germline ends came to 11 bases. The CDR3 covers 14 residues. The CDR3 reads CASSAITENQPQHF. CDR3 DNA: TGTGCCAGCAGTGCTATCACAGAGAATCAGCCCCAGCATTTT.

The chain employs TRBV11-3 and TRBJ2-1; TRBD2 matches 10 bases. From germline, CDR1 is SGHNT and CDR2 YENEEA. The trim removed 0 bases at V and 9 bases at J, leaving 8 bases unmatched. The CDR3 sequence is 16 residues long. Here the CDR3 reads CASSLELAGVSGEQFF. The CDR3 DNA reads as TGTGCCAGCAGCTTAGAGCTAGCGGGAGTATCGGGTGAGCAGTTCTTC.

The J gene is TRBJ2-7, the V gene TRBV28; 8 positions agree with TRBD1. The CDR3 has 15 residues. Germline CDR1 is MDHEN and CDR2 is SYDVKM. The junction had 5 bases not matched to a gene; V was cut back by 4 bases and J by 0 bases. This CDR3 reads CASSSSGGSSYEQYF. The CDR3 DNA sequence: TGTGCCAGCAGTTCGTCAGGGGGCAGCTCCTACGAGCAGTACTTC.

The chain carries TRBV5-4 and TRBJ2-2; 7 bases agree with TRBD1. The germline V gene has CDR1 SGHNT and CDR2 YYREEE (reference sequence). V was clipped by 4 bases and J by 6 bases; unmatched bases: 6. The CDR3 is 14 amino acids. CDR3 nucleotide sequence: TGTGCCAGCAGCCCGGGACAGAGGTCCGGGGAGCTGTTTTTT. It translates to CASSPGQRSGELFF. Drawing the rest from reference TRBV5-4 and TRBJ2-2, the complete variable domain is ETGVTQSPTHLIKTRGQQVTLRCSSQSGHNTVSWYQQALGQGPQFIFQYYREEENGRGNFPPRFSGLQFPNYSSELNVNALELDDSALYLCASSPGQRSGELFFGEGSRLTVL.

V is TRBV5-4 and J is TRBJ1-1; D is perhaps TRBD1 (5 bases). The germline V gene encodes CDR1 SGHNT and CDR2 YYREEE (reference sequence). The CDR3 has 13 residues. V was trimmed by 2 bases and J by 2 bases, leaving 7 bases between them. This CDR3 is CASSFDRNTEAFF. DNA for the CDR3: TGTGCCAGCAGCTTTGACAGAAACACTGAAGCTTTCTTT.

The genes are TRBV7-9 and TRBJ2-7, with 10 bases fitting TRBD1. Germline CDR1 is SEHNR and CDR2 is FQNEAQ (reference sequence). The CDR3 is made up of 13 amino acids. The CDR3 DNA follows: TGTGCATCCGGGACAGGGGTCCACTACGAGCAGTACTTC. Its protein product is CASGTGVHYEQYF.

The rearrangement links TRBV18 to TRBJ1-4, with 7 bases that match TRBD1. This CDR3 contains 16 residues. Germline CDR1 KGHSH, CDR2 LQKENI. Trimming at V came to 2 bases and at J to 4 bases, leaving 7 bases not matched to a gene. This CDR3 is CASSPLGTAINEKLFF. DNA for the CDR3: TGTGCCAGCTCACCATTGGGGACAGCGATTAATGAAAAACTGTTTTTT.

The chain links TRBV9 to TRBJ2-2; possible D gene TRBD1, 5 bases. Looked up from germline, CDR1 is SGDLS and CDR2 is YYNGEE. CDR3 length: 21 amino acids. Trimming removed 2 bases from V and 5 bases from J, with 31 bases in between. The CDR3 loop reads CASSVNLGVGAGDTRTGELFF. The CDR3 bases are TGTGCCAGCAGCGTTAACTTAGGGGTTGGGGCAGGCGACACCCGGACCGGGGAGCTGTTTTTT.